These T cell receptor beta chains were read from a single sample in a study of shared T cell receptors in the human thymus. Measured with immunoSEQ multiplex PCR; TCRdb has only the in-frame clones, and not every one. The table lists approximately 660,000 clones, 85% to 90% of them singletons. The sample also formed part of further work on human thymus T cells.

The sequenced sample was thymocytes. These receptor sequences come from a boy under two years old with a congenital heart defect. Both conserved end residues are part of each CDR3. Fields, in order: J gene, clone size, D gene, V gene, CDR3 DNA, CDR3 protein. A D gene is named only where the DNA matches it firmly. Where a row states a size, it is once, few, many or the class of an expanded clone; other rows omit it.

J gene: TRBJ2-7; clone size: few; D gene: NA; V gene: TRBV6-6; CDR3 DNA: TGTGCCAGCAGCCCCGGCCCGGTCGGGGAGCAGTACTTC; CDR3 protein: CASSPGPVGEQYF
J gene: TRBJ1-5; clone size: NA; D gene: NA; V gene: TRBV18; CDR3 DNA: TGTGCCAGCTCACAGGGAGGGCTAAATCAGCCCCAGCATTTT; CDR3 protein: CASSQGGLNQPQHF
J gene: TRBJ2-7; clone size: NA; D gene: TRBD1; V gene: TRBV12-5; CDR3 DNA: TGTGCTAGTGGTTTGTTCACAGGGGGCTCGTACGAGCAGTACTTC; CDR3 protein: CASGLFTGGSYEQYF
J gene: TRBJ2-4; clone size: once; D gene: NA; V gene: TRBV10-3; CDR3 DNA: TGTGCCATCAGTGAGTGGGCTAGCGAGTACAAAAACATTCAGTACTTC; CDR3 protein: CAISEWASEYKNIQYF
J gene: TRBJ2-2; clone size: few; D gene: NA; V gene: TRBV30; CDR3 DNA: TGTGCCTGGAGTTTCGGGGGGCTTCGGACCGGGGAGCTGTTTTTT; CDR3 protein: CAWSFGGLRTGELFF
J gene: TRBJ2-7; clone size: NA; D gene: NA; V gene: TRBV30; CDR3 DNA: TGTGCCTGGAAGAACGGGGGAACAGGGGTGCACGAGCAGTACTTC; CDR3 protein: CAWKNGGTGVHEQYF
J gene: TRBJ2-5; clone size: NA; D gene: TRBD2; V gene: TRBV5-6; CDR3 DNA: TGTGCCAGCACTTCCCGGGGTAGCGGGAGGGTCCGGGGGACCCAGTACTTC; CDR3 protein: CASTSRGSGRVRGTQYF
J gene: TRBJ2-7; clone size: NA; D gene: TRBD2; V gene: TRBV5-4; CDR3 DNA: TGTGCCAGCAGCTACGCCGGGACTAGGCAGCTTGGGCAGTACTTC; CDR3 protein: CASSYAGTRQLGQYF
J gene: TRBJ1-2; clone size: NA; D gene: NA; V gene: TRBV6-5; CDR3 DNA: TGTGCCAGCAGTTACAGGGCAGGGGAAGATGGCTACACCTTC; CDR3 protein: CASSYRAGEDGYTF
J gene: TRBJ2-4; clone size: NA; D gene: TRBD1; V gene: TRBV28; CDR3 DNA: TGTGCCAGCAGTCCCATTACGGGACAGGGGGAGACTCCGGCCAAAAACATTCAGTACTTC; CDR3 protein: CASSPITGQGETPAKNIQYF
J gene: TRBJ2-7; clone size: NA; D gene: TRBD1; V gene: TRBV28; CDR3 DNA: TGTGCCAGCTCCCCCGGACAGGTATCCTACGAGCAGTACTTC; CDR3 protein: CASSPGQVSYEQYF
J gene: TRBJ2-5; clone size: NA; D gene: TRBD2; V gene: TRBV5-6; CDR3 DNA: TGTGCCAGCAGCTCACGAGCGGGAGGGAGCGAGACCCAGTACTTC; CDR3 protein: CASSSRAGGSETQYF
J gene: TRBJ1-1; clone size: NA; D gene: TRBD1; V gene: TRBV15; CDR3 DNA: TGTGCCACCAGCAGAGTCCGGGACAGGGAAACTGAAGCTTTCTTT; CDR3 protein: CATSRVRDRETEAFF
J gene: TRBJ1-4; clone size: NA; D gene: TRBD1; V gene: TRBV7-2; CDR3 DNA: TGTGCCAGCAGCCCTCAGGGACAGGTCGCTGACGAAAAACTGTTTTTT; CDR3 protein: CASSPQGQVADEKLFF
J gene: TRBJ2-2; clone size: NA; D gene: NA; V gene: TRBV4-3; CDR3 DNA: TGCGCCAGCAGCCAAGGGTATGGGGGGATAGCGCCAACCGGGGAGCTGTTTTTT; CDR3 protein: CASSQGYGGIAPTGELFF
J gene: TRBJ2-7; clone size: NA; D gene: NA; V gene: TRBV6-1; CDR3 DNA: TGTGCCAGCAGTGAAGGAGAACAGGGCCACGAGCAGTACTTC; CDR3 protein: CASSEGEQGHEQYF
J gene: TRBJ2-2; clone size: NA; D gene: NA; V gene: TRBV2; CDR3 DNA: TGTGCCAGCAGTGACTCTAGGAGCACCGGGGAGCTGTTTTTT; CDR3 protein: CASSDSRSTGELFF
J gene: TRBJ1-5; clone size: NA; D gene: NA; V gene: TRBV7-2; CDR3 DNA: TGTGCCAGCAGCCCCTCCCCCGACAGGAATCAGCCCCAGCATTTT; CDR3 protein: CASSPSPDRNQPQHF
J gene: TRBJ2-1; clone size: NA; D gene: NA; V gene: TRBV4-2; CDR3 DNA: TGTGCCAGCAGCCCTGACTCCAAAACTAGCTCCTACAATGAGCAGTTCTTC; CDR3 protein: CASSPDSKTSSYNEQFF
J gene: TRBJ1-1; clone size: NA; D gene: TRBD1; V gene: TRBV4-3; CDR3 DNA: TGCGCCAGCAGCCAAGGGATACAACAGGGGGAAGGTGTGGGCACTGAAGCTTTCTTT; CDR3 protein: CASSQGIQQGEGVGTEAFF
J gene: TRBJ2-5; clone size: NA; D gene: NA; V gene: TRBV4-3; CDR3 DNA: TGCGCCAGCAGCCAAGAGGGGGGGCTGCCCCAAGAGACCCAGTACTTC; CDR3 protein: CASSQEGGLPQETQYF
J gene: TRBJ2-7; clone size: NA; D gene: TRBD1; V gene: TRBV7-8; CDR3 DNA: TGTGCCAGCAGCTGGGACAGGGCCCTCTCCTACGAGCAGTACTTC; CDR3 protein: CASSWDRALSYEQYF
J gene: TRBJ1-3; clone size: few; D gene: TRBD1; V gene: TRBV19; CDR3 DNA: TGTGCCAGTAGTATAGGGATGCGGGACAGGGTTAATCGGAACACCATATATTTT; CDR3 protein: CASSIGMRDRVNRNTIYF
J gene: TRBJ2-3; clone size: NA; D gene: TRBD2; V gene: TRBV30; CDR3 DNA: TGTGCCTATGAGGGGACTAGCGAGTACACAGATACGCAGTATTTT; CDR3 protein: CAYEGTSEYTDTQYF
J gene: TRBJ2-7; clone size: NA; D gene: NA; V gene: TRBV4-3; CDR3 DNA: TGCGCCAGCAGCTTCTCAACTCGGGGCTACGAGCAGTACTTC; CDR3 protein: CASSFSTRGYEQYF